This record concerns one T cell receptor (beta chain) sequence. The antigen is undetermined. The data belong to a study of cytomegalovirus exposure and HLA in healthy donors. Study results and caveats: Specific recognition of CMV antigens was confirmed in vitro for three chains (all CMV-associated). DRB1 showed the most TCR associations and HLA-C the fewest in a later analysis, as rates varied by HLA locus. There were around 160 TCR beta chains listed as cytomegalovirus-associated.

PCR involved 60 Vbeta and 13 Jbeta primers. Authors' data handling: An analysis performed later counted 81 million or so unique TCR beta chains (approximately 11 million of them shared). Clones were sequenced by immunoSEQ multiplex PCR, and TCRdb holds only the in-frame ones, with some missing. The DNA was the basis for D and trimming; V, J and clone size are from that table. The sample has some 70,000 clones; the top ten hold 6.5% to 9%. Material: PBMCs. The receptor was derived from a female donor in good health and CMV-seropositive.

CDR3 in amino acids: CAWRGAGSYEQYF. The CDR3 DNA sequence: TGTGCCTGGAGGGGGGCAGGATCCTACGAGCAGTACTTC. The rearrangement uses TRBV30 and TRBJ2-7; D is perhaps TRBD1 (6 bases). Trimming left V 3 bases short and J 1 base short, with 10 bases between. The length of the CDR3 is 13 residues. In germline, CDR1 is GTSNPN, CDR2 SVGIG (reference sequence).